The rows below give T cell receptor beta chains drawn from one sample of a study of T-cell memory formation after mild COVID-19. A single record per CDR3 protein comes from TCRdb applying MiXCR to the 5' RACE reads. This table has 120,000 to 150,000 distinct CDR3 sequences, over 15% appearing once. Sequenced material: PBMCs or a T cell subset sorted from them (not recorded which). The receptors derive from an adult woman who had mild COVID-19 (a few samples of this study predate the infection). Cell type and time point are not known. The CDR3 runs from the conserved cysteine through the conserved F or W. The order of the fields is D gene, J gene, V gene, clone size, CDR3 DNA, CDR3 protein. A D gene is named only where the DNA matches it firmly. The listing skips clone size in some rows; elsewhere it reads once, few, many or a size class.

D gene: .
J gene: TRBJ1-4
V gene: TRBV9
clone size: .
CDR3 DNA: TGTGCCAGCAGCGTAGGGAGATCCCAGGGGAAGGAAAAACTGTTTTTT
CDR3 protein: CASSVGRSQGKEKLFF

D gene: .
J gene: TRBJ2-7
V gene: TRBV20-1
clone size: few
CDR3 DNA: TGCAGTGCCCACCGGGACACCCCGTACGAGCAGTACTTC
CDR3 protein: CSAHRDTPYEQYF

D gene: TRBD2
J gene: TRBJ2-1
V gene: TRBV20-1
clone size: few
CDR3 DNA: TGCAGTGCTAGGCTCGCGCGCGGGACTAGGAATAATGAGCAGTTCTTC
CDR3 protein: CSARLARGTRNNEQFF

D gene: .
J gene: TRBJ2-3
V gene: TRBV7-2
clone size: few
CDR3 DNA: TGTGCCAGCAGCTTAGCGCATCGCTCTCTTACACTCGCGGCAGATACGCAGTATTTT
CDR3 protein: CASSLAHRSLTLAADTQYF

D gene: .
J gene: TRBJ1-5
V gene: TRBV5-6
clone size: .
CDR3 DNA: TGTGCCAGCAGCTTTCGGCGGCGGAATCAGCCCCAGCATTTT
CDR3 protein: CASSFRRRNQPQHF

D gene: .
J gene: TRBJ1-1
V gene: TRBV5-6
clone size: .
CDR3 DNA: TGTGCCAGCAGCTTGGGGGTCGCGAACACTGAAGCTTTCTTT
CDR3 protein: CASSLGVANTEAFF

D gene: TRBD1
J gene: TRBJ2-1
V gene: TRBV27
clone size: few
CDR3 DNA: TGTGCCAGCAGTTCCCAGGGTGACAGGGGGCAAGGTGAGCAGTTCTTC
CDR3 protein: CASSSQGDRGQGEQFF

D gene: TRBD2
J gene: TRBJ2-3
V gene: TRBV18
clone size: few
CDR3 DNA: TGTGCCAGCTCACCCGGGACTAGCGGCCACACAGATACGCAGTATTTT
CDR3 protein: CASSPGTSGHTDTQYF

D gene: .
J gene: TRBJ2-3
V gene: TRBV4-3
clone size: .
CDR3 DNA: TGCGCCAGCAGCCCGGGGCCTAGCGGAGCGCAGGGGACAGATACGCAGTATTTT
CDR3 protein: CASSPGPSGAQGTDTQYF

D gene: .
J gene: TRBJ2-3
V gene: TRBV4-1
clone size: .
CDR3 DNA: TGCGCCAGCAGCCAAGATCTCTTTGGCTTTACGGGACCTATGCAGTATTTT
CDR3 protein: CASSQDLFGFTGPMQYF

D gene: .
J gene: TRBJ2-4
V gene: TRBV7-9
clone size: few
CDR3 DNA: TGTGCCAGCAGCTCCACCGGACAGGAGGGAAACATTCAGTACTTC
CDR3 protein: CASSSTGQEGNIQYF

D gene: .
J gene: TRBJ2-2
V gene: TRBV5-1
clone size: few
CDR3 DNA: TGCGCCAGCAGCTTGTTAACGGGTTCCGGGGAGCTGTTTTTT
CDR3 protein: CASSLLTGSGELFF

D gene: .
J gene: TRBJ2-1
V gene: TRBV15
clone size: few
CDR3 DNA: TGTGCCACCAGCAGGGCGTACGGGGGTTCCCTAGAGCAGTTCTTC
CDR3 protein: CATSRAYGGSLEQFF

D gene: .
J gene: TRBJ2-7
V gene: TRBV14
clone size: .
CDR3 DNA: TGTGCCAGCAGCCAAGATGTCGTACGCCAGCAGTACTTC
CDR3 protein: CASSQDVVRQQYF

D gene: .
J gene: TRBJ1-1
V gene: TRBV12-3/TRBV12-4
clone size: .
CDR3 DNA: TGTGCCAGCAGTTTCCGGAACACTGAAGCTTTCTTT
CDR3 protein: CASSFRNTEAFF

D gene: TRBD1
J gene: TRBJ2-5
V gene: TRBV5-6
clone size: few
CDR3 DNA: TGTGCCAGCAGCCCGGACAGGGAAGAGACCCAGTACTTC
CDR3 protein: CASSPDREETQYF

D gene: .
J gene: TRBJ2-5
V gene: TRBV6-2/TRBV6-3
clone size: .
CDR3 DNA: TGTGCCAGCAGTTACGGCACGCCGGGGGAGACCCAGTACTTC
CDR3 protein: CASSYGTPGETQYF

D gene: TRBD1
J gene: TRBJ2-1
V gene: TRBV10-3
clone size: .
CDR3 DNA: TGTGCCATCAGTGCTGACAGGGGTCGCAATGAGCAGTTCTTC
CDR3 protein: CAISADRGRNEQFF

D gene: TRBD2
J gene: TRBJ2-1
V gene: TRBV4-3
clone size: .
CDR3 DNA: TGCGCCAGCAGCCAAGGAATAGCGGGAAGCAGGTACAATGAGCAGTTCTTC
CDR3 protein: CASSQGIAGSRYNEQFF

D gene: TRBD2
J gene: TRBJ2-3
V gene: TRBV4-3
clone size: few
CDR3 DNA: TGCGCCAGCAGCCGGGGAGCGGGAGTCGCAGATACGCAGTATTTT
CDR3 protein: CASSRGAGVADTQYF

D gene: .
J gene: TRBJ1-1
V gene: TRBV6-5
clone size: .
CDR3 DNA: TGTGCCACCGCGACAGTGAACACTGAAGCTTTCTTT
CDR3 protein: CATATVNTEAFF

D gene: TRBD1
J gene: TRBJ1-6
V gene: TRBV20-1
clone size: many
CDR3 DNA: TGCAGTGCTAGAGATGAGACAGGGAGCTCCTATAATTCACCCCTCCACTTT
CDR3 protein: CSARDETGSSYNSPLHF

D gene: .
J gene: TRBJ2-3
V gene: TRBV5-5
clone size: few
CDR3 DNA: TGTGCCAGCAGCTTGGCGTATACCCGCACAGATACGCAGTATTTT
CDR3 protein: CASSLAYTRTDTQYF

D gene: .
J gene: TRBJ1-2
V gene: TRBV7-2
clone size: few
CDR3 DNA: TGTGCCAGCAGCCTCGTCAGTAGCTATGGCTACACCTTC
CDR3 protein: CASSLVSSYGYTF

D gene: .
J gene: TRBJ1-1
V gene: TRBV12-3/TRBV12-4
clone size: few
CDR3 DNA: TGTGCCAGCAGAAAAGAAGTGGAAGCTTTCTTT
CDR3 protein: CASRKEVEAFF

D gene: .
J gene: TRBJ1-1
V gene: TRBV7-9
clone size: few
CDR3 DNA: TGTGCCAGCAGCATACGAGCTGAAGCTTTCTTT
CDR3 protein: CASSIRAEAFF

D gene: .
J gene: TRBJ1-5
V gene: TRBV3-1
clone size: few
CDR3 DNA: TGTGCCAGCAGCCAACAAGGGCTTGCGACAGACAATCAGCCCCAGCATTTT
CDR3 protein: CASSQQGLATDNQPQHF

D gene: TRBD1
J gene: TRBJ1-6
V gene: TRBV7-6
clone size: few
CDR3 DNA: TGTGCCAGCAGCGGTGGGCAGGGGGACCGGAATTCACCCCTCCACTTT
CDR3 protein: CASSGGQGDRNSPLHF

D gene: .
J gene: TRBJ2-1
V gene: TRBV7-2
clone size: .
CDR3 DNA: TGTGCCAGCAGCTCTCGGGAGATCAGCCATGAGCAGTTCTTC
CDR3 protein: CASSSREISHEQFF

D gene: TRBD1
J gene: TRBJ2-7
V gene: TRBV29-1
clone size: .
CDR3 DNA: TGCAGCGTTGAAGAAATGTCCAGGGGGCCTTACGAGCAGTACTTC
CDR3 protein: CSVEEMSRGPYEQYF

D gene: TRBD1
J gene: TRBJ1-1
V gene: TRBV5-1
clone size: .
CDR3 DNA: TGCGCCAGCAGCGTGGAGGGGGCTACCATGGGAGCTTTCTTT
CDR3 protein: CASSVEGATMGAFF

D gene: .
J gene: TRBJ1-5
V gene: TRBV20-1
clone size: few
CDR3 DNA: TGCAGTGCTAGGTCGGACAGCCGTAATCAGCCCCAGCATTTT
CDR3 protein: CSARSDSRNQPQHF

D gene: .
J gene: TRBJ2-7
V gene: TRBV6-2/TRBV6-3
clone size: .
CDR3 DNA: TGTGCCAGCAGGGCCGACTACCGGGAGCAGTACTTC
CDR3 protein: CASRADYREQYF

D gene: TRBD2
J gene: TRBJ2-1
V gene: TRBV30
clone size: few
CDR3 DNA: TGTGCCTGGAGTGTACGACTAGCGAGGGTCTTC
CDR3 protein: CAWSVRLARVF

D gene: .
J gene: TRBJ1-2
V gene: TRBV9
clone size: .
CDR3 DNA: TGTGCCAGCAGCGCAGGGTTCCGGGGAGGCTACACCTTC
CDR3 protein: CASSAGFRGGYTF

D gene: .
J gene: TRBJ2-7
V gene: TRBV7-7
clone size: few
CDR3 DNA: TGTGCTAGCAGCTTAGACCCCGGCTACGAGCAGTACTTC
CDR3 protein: CASSLDPGYEQYF

D gene: .
J gene: TRBJ1-1
V gene: TRBV20-1
clone size: few
CDR3 DNA: TGCAGTGCCCAACCGACCTTCAGGGGTTCGAACACTGAAGCTTTCTTT
CDR3 protein: CSAQPTFRGSNTEAFF

D gene: .
J gene: TRBJ2-6
V gene: TRBV5-1
clone size: .
CDR3 DNA: TGCGCCAGCAGCTTGGACAGAAGCTCTGGGGCCAACGTCCTGACTTTC
CDR3 protein: CASSLDRSSGANVLTF

D gene: TRBD2
J gene: TRBJ2-7
V gene: TRBV3-1
clone size: many
CDR3 DNA: TGTGCCAGCAGCCAAGGACTAGCCCGCGAGCAGTACTTC
CDR3 protein: CASSQGLAREQYF

D gene: TRBD1
J gene: TRBJ2-3
V gene: TRBV5-6
clone size: .
CDR3 DNA: TGTGCCAGCAGTCAACTGACAGGGGGAGGTAGCACAGATACGCAGTATTTT
CDR3 protein: CASSQLTGGGSTDTQYF

D gene: TRBD2
J gene: TRBJ2-3
V gene: TRBV11-2
clone size: few
CDR3 DNA: TGTGCCAGCAGCTTAAGCGGTAGCGGGGGGGCCCCAGATACGCAGTATTTT
CDR3 protein: CASSLSGSGGAPDTQYF

D gene: .
J gene: TRBJ2-7
V gene: TRBV20-1
clone size: .
CDR3 DNA: TGCAGTGCTAGTGGGGGCGCTGGCACCTACGATCAGTACTTC
CDR3 protein: CSASGGAGTYDQYF

D gene: .
J gene: TRBJ2-4
V gene: TRBV6-2/TRBV6-3
clone size: .
CDR3 DNA: TGTGCCAGCACCCCAGTGCTAGCCAAAAACATTCAGTACTTC
CDR3 protein: CASTPVLAKNIQYF

D gene: TRBD1
J gene: TRBJ1-6
V gene: TRBV5-1
clone size: .
CDR3 DNA: TGCGCCAGCAGCTTGGACCAGGGGGCCGGGTCACCCCTCCACTTT
CDR3 protein: CASSLDQGAGSPLHF

D gene: .
J gene: TRBJ2-3
V gene: TRBV5-1
clone size: few
CDR3 DNA: TGCGCCAGCAGCTTGGGGAAGACCTACACAGATACGCAGTATTTT
CDR3 protein: CASSLGKTYTDTQYF

D gene: TRBD1
J gene: TRBJ2-3
V gene: TRBV7-2
clone size: few
CDR3 DNA: TGTGCCAGCAGCTGGACAGGGTCGGATACGCAGTATTTT
CDR3 protein: CASSWTGSDTQYF